This TCR beta chain was sequenced during a study of blood T cell repertoires in COVID-19. Study as a whole: Acute-phase and convalescent COVID-19 samples originated in the United States, Italy and Spain. Sources were T cells, B-cell-depleted T cells, or PBMCs; the material itself was cDNA or gDNA.

Original handling: Researchers report that nucleated cell counts were estimated from reference gene primer amplification. Assay: immunoSEQ multiplex PCR; the TCRdb copy retains only in-frame clones and omits some. V, J and clone size are taken as reported in that table, and D and trimming were inferred from the DNA itself. The sample carries about 440,000 clones, 70% to 90% recorded once. The V gene's germline CDR1 is SGHDT and CDR2 YYEEEE. V dropped 0 bases and J dropped 6 bases, with 9 bases sitting between them. The CDR3 contains 14 residues. One Seattle source followed patients from active infection through their disease course.

V is TRBV5-6 and J is TRBJ2-2; perhaps TRBD1 as D (5 bases). Source material: peripheral blood. The clonotype originates from a woman between 45 and 60 years old with COVID-19, enrolled during active disease. The CDR3 here is CASSLGQMAGELFF. For the CDR3, the DNA is TGTGCCAGCAGCTTGGGACAGATGGCCGGGGAGCTGTTTTTT.